These 23 T cell receptor beta chains share one sample of origin, sequenced in a study of cytotoxic CD8 clonotypes in ibrutinib-treated CLL. Clones were sequenced by immunoSEQ multiplex PCR, and TCRdb holds only the in-frame ones, with some missing. The sample has about 160,000 clones, 88% seen once; the top ten hold 3% to 3.5%. The material was PBMCs, obtained at disease progression, from a patient treated with ibrutinib. These receptors originate from a human donor with chronic lymphocytic leukemia.

This chain links TRBV28 with TRBJ2-5; 8 bases agree with TRBD2. The CDR3 loop spans 14 amino acids. V trimming: 5 bases; J trimming: 3 bases; junction bases outside the gene matches: 5. Germline V gene data show CDR1 as MDHEN and CDR2 as SYDVKM. CDR3 sequence reads: CASSTSGAEETQYF. The CDR3 DNA sequence: TGTGCCAGCAGTACTAGCGGAGCCGAAGAGACCCAGTACTTC. Combining the CDR3 with reference TRBV28 and TRBJ2-5 gives the whole variable domain DVKVTQSSRYLVKRTGEKVFLECVQDMDHENMFWYRQDPGLGLRLIYFSYDVKMKEKGDIPEGYSVSREKKERFSLILESASTNQTSMYLCASSTSGAEETQYFGPGTRLLVL.

The gene calls are TRBV5-6 and TRBJ2-1; no definite D call. Germline V lookup: CDR1 SGHDT, CDR2 YYEEEE. The V and J ends lost 4 bases and 3 bases respectively, with 11 bases between them. This CDR3 is 14 amino acids long. The chain's CDR3 is CASSASTNYNEQFF. CDR3 DNA: TGTGCCAGCAGCGCTTCGACGAACTACAATGAGCAGTTCTTC.

This clone appeared once. The rearrangement uses TRBV10-3 and TRBJ1-1; 8 positions match TRBD1. Germline lookup yields CDR1 ENHRY and CDR2 SYGVKD. After removal of 6 bases from V and 5 bases from J, the junction contained 8 bases not matched to a gene. The CDR3 runs to 14 residues. The DNA for the CDR3 is TGTGCCATCAGCCTCAGGGGGCGAGAGACTGAAGCTTTCTTT. Its protein product is CAISLRGRETEAFF.

The CDR3 nucleotides read TGTGCCAGCAGCTTTATCAGGGTAGGGAGTGAAAAACTGTTTTTT. It specifies CASSFIRVGSEKLFF. V and J are TRBV7-2 and TRBJ1-4; a weak D match, TRBD1 (5 bases). Germline loops: CDR1 SGHTA, CDR2 FQGNSA. The CDR3 is 15 amino acids. The ends were cut back, 3 bases at V and 7 bases at J, with 15 bases in the middle.

The genes are TRBV20-1 and TRBJ2-1, with D unclear. With 3 bases removed from V and 5 bases from J, the gap between germline ends came to 5 bases. Germline values: CDR1 DFQATT, CDR2 SNEGSKA (reference sequence). This CDR3 spans 11 amino acids. In DNA form, the CDR3 reads TGCAGTGCTAGGAAGGACAATGAGCAGTTCTTC. Protein: CSARKDNEQFF.

The V gene is TRBV27, the J gene TRBJ2-2, with D uncertain. The CDR3 runs 16 residues. The V gene lost 6 bases and the J gene lost 8 bases, with 22 bases spanning the gap. CDR1 is MNHEY, CDR2 SMNVEV, per germline (reference sequence). The CDR3 nucleotides read TGTGCCAGCAGCATTAGCAATTTTCTTTCGTTTGGGGAGCTGTTTTTT. It translates to CASSISNFLSFGELFF.

The rearrangement uses TRBV27 and TRBJ2-3; 7 positions match TRBD2. The J segment lost 2 bases and the V segment lost 6 bases, leaving 5 bases of the junction unmatched. This CDR3 has 14 amino acids. Per the germline V gene, CDR1 is MNHEY and CDR2 is SMNVEV (reference sequence). CDR3 DNA: TGTGCCAGCAGACACGGGACTAACACAGATACGCAGTATTTT. Translated: CASRHGTNTDTQYF.

CDR3 DNA sequence: TGTGCCAGCAGAAGGGGTTACTGTCGTTACGAGCAGTACTTC. Translated, it gives CASRRGYCRYEQYF. The chain uses TRBV9 and TRBJ2-7; a weak D match, TRBD1 (5 bases). From germline, CDR1 is SGDLS and CDR2 YYNGEE. Trimming removed 5 bases at V and 4 bases at J, with 16 bases between. The CDR3 covers 14 residues.

This clone occurred a few times. The J gene is TRBJ2-3, the V gene TRBV29-1, with 7 bases aligning to TRBD1. The germline V gene encodes CDR1 SQVTM and CDR2 ANQGSEA. The junction had 5 bases not matched to a gene; V was cut back by 6 bases and J by 2 bases. The CDR3 consists of 13 residues. This CDR3 is CSVETGLTDTQYF. DNA of the CDR3: TGCAGCGTCGAGACAGGGCTCACAGATACGCAGTATTTT.

V is TRBV9 and J is TRBJ2-5; TRBD2 aligns across 14 bases. The germline gives CDR1 SGDLS, CDR2 YYNGEE. The CDR3 runs to 17 residues. Trimming took 3 bases from V and 5 from J; bases not matched to a gene: 9. CDR3 nucleotides: TGTGCCAGCAGCGAGGGGACTAGCGGGAGTAGGCGGGAGACCCAGTACTTC. Encoded protein: CASSEGTSGSRRETQYF. The full variable domain, completed using reference TRBV9 and TRBJ2-5, is DSGVTQTPKHLITATGQRVTLRCSPRSGDLSVYWYQQSLDQGLQFLIQYYNGEERAKGNILERFSAQQFPDLHSELNLSSLELGDSALYFCASSEGTSGSRRETQYFGPGTRLLVL.

This clone was counted once. The genes are TRBV5-1 and TRBJ2-1; 8 bases line up with TRBD1. The CDR3 consists of 17 residues. The V and J ends lost 0 bases and 7 bases, in that order; junction bases with no gene match: 12. The germline V gene encodes CDR1 SGHRS and CDR2 YFSETQ. The DNA of the CDR3 is TGCGCCAGCAGCTTGGGCTACCGGGACAGGACCACAAATGAGCAGTTCTTC. Translating it yields CASSLGYRDRTTNEQFF.

About this clone: An end of the junction does not agree with germline; a read error may underlie this. V gene TRBV19 combines with J gene TRBJ2-1; D not resolved. In germline, CDR1 is LNHDA, CDR2 SQIVND (reference sequence). The CDR3 runs to 13 residues. The CDR3 protein is CASSIMFEVPPLF. For the CDR3, the DNA is TGTGCCAGTAGTATAATGTTCGAGGTCCCCCCCCTCTTC.

Regarding this clone: Compared with germline, one end of the junction differs, possibly owing to a read error. The rearrangement links TRBV5-5 to TRBJ1-2; TRBD1 matches 7 bases. Germline assignment: CDR1 SGHKS and CDR2 YYEKEE (reference sequence). The length of the CDR3 is 14 residues. CDR3 sequence: CASRRQGVGYGYTF. As DNA, the CDR3 is TGCGCCAGCAGACGACAGGGCGTAGGCTATGGCTACACCTTC.

V usage is TRBV6-5 and J usage is TRBJ2-7, with TRBD2 matching 7 bases. CDR1 and CDR2 from the germline V gene are MNHEY and SVGAGI. The CDR3 consists of 14 residues. Trimming cost V 3 bases and J 6 bases; bases outside gene matches: 8. The CDR3 DNA reads as TGTGCCAGCAGTTATAAACTATGGGAGGGCGAGCAGTACTTC. It specifies CASSYKLWEGEQYF.

As to this clone: Sequence at one end of the junction differs from germline and may be a read error. V gene TRBV7-7 combines with J gene TRBJ2-6; D might be TRBD1 (5 bases). CDR3 size: 17 residues. Germline-derived CDR1 and CDR2 are SSHAT and FNYEAQ (reference sequence). The DNA for the CDR3 is TGTGCTAGCAGCCCACAGGTCAAAAGCTCTGGGGCCAACGTCCTGACTTTC. This gives the protein CASSPQVKSSGANVLTF.

Only a few counts were recorded for this clone. The V call is TRBV19, the J call TRBJ1-1; D unclear. V gave up 1 base and J gave up 5 bases, with 8 bases separating them. Germline CDR1 is LNHDA and CDR2 is SQIVND (reference sequence). The CDR3 is made up of 13 amino acids. The CDR3 is CASSIVGGTEAFF. Written as DNA, the CDR3 is TGTGCCAGTAGTATAGTGGGAGGGACTGAAGCTTTCTTT.

The chain uses TRBV5-1 and TRBJ1-1; no firm D call. V gave up 2 bases and J gave up 4 bases, with 21 bases separating them. The CDR3 is 17 amino acids. Germline V lookup: CDR1 SGHRS, CDR2 YFSETQ. The CDR3 DNA is TGCGCCAGCAGCTTAATCCAGCCTTTAGGCTTGGGCACTGAAGCTTTCTTT. Protein sequence: CASSLIQPLGLGTEAFF. Full variable domain (outside the CDR3, taken from reference TRBV5-1 and TRBJ1-1): KAGVTQTPRYLIKTRGQQVTLSCSPISGHRSVSWYQQTPGQGLQFLFEYFSETQRNKGNFPGRFSGRQFSNSRSEMNVSTLELGDSALYLCASSLIQPLGLGTEAFFGQGTRLTVV.

This chain uses TRBV2 with TRBJ2-7; no clear D gene. The V end lost 5 bases, the J end lost 4 bases, and 0 bases lay between the germline ends. The CDR3 extends over 9 amino acids. Germline V gene lookup returns CDR1 SNHLY and CDR2 FYNNEI. The CDR3 bases are TGTGCCAGCAGTTACGAGCAGTACTTC. Translating gives CASSYEQYF.

The genes are TRBV19 and TRBJ2-1, with 9 bases lining up with TRBD1. The CDR3 is 15 amino acids. Germline-derived CDR1 and CDR2 are LNHDA and SQIVND (reference sequence). V was clipped by 10 bases and J by 6 bases; unmatched bases: 13. This CDR3 is CATRAGDRVFNEQFF. DNA for the CDR3: TGTGCCACCCGGGCGGGGGACAGGGTTTTCAATGAGCAGTTCTTC.

The J gene is TRBJ1-1, the V gene TRBV7-8; D is perhaps TRBD1 (5 bases). This CDR3 is built from 16 residues. Germline CDR1 and CDR2: SGHVS and FQNEAQ. V lost 1 base and J lost 1, with 13 bases in between. The CDR3 DNA is TGTGCCAGCAGCTTAGGGGCCGGGGGGAGGAACACTGAAGCTTTCTTT. Its translation: CASSLGAGGRNTEAFF.

This sequence joins TRBV5-1 and TRBJ1-1, with D possibly being TRBD1 (6 bases). Trimming stripped 4 bases from V and 0 bases from J, with 10 bases between. The CDR3 runs 14 residues. Germline loops: CDR1 SGHRS, CDR2 YFSETQ. CDR3 sequence: CASSRTVMNTEAFF. For the CDR3, the DNA is TGCGCCAGCAGCCGGACAGTCATGAACACTGAAGCTTTCTTT. Together with reference TRBV5-1 and TRBJ1-1, the CDR3 gives the full variable domain: KAGVTQTPRYLIKTRGQQVTLSCSPISGHRSVSWYQQTPGQGLQFLFEYFSETQRNKGNFPGRFSGRQFSNSRSEMNVSTLELGDSALYLCASSRTVMNTEAFFGQGTRLTVV.

In its sample, this clone was seen once. V usage is TRBV11-3 and J usage is TRBJ2-5; 7 bases are shared with TRBD2. The V and J ends lost 5 bases and 5 bases, in that order; junction bases with no gene match: 11. Germline lookup yields CDR1 SGHNT and CDR2 YENEEA. CDR3 length: 15 amino acids. The CDR3 DNA reads as TGTGCCAGCAGCCCCCGGGCGGGAGAACTTGAGACCCAGTACTTC. Residues: CASSPRAGELETQYF.

The chain recombines TRBV6-6 with TRBJ2-3; D may correspond to TRBD1 or TRBD2 (6 bases each). The CDR3 is 15 residues long. CDR1 MNHNY and CDR2 SVGAGI come from the germline V gene (reference sequence). The V end lost 6 bases, the J end lost 0 bases, and 13 bases lay between the germline ends. Here the CDR3 DNA reads TGTGCCAGCAGACTTAGGGGGACTAGCACAGATACGCAGTATTTT. Translation: CASRLRGTSTDTQYF.